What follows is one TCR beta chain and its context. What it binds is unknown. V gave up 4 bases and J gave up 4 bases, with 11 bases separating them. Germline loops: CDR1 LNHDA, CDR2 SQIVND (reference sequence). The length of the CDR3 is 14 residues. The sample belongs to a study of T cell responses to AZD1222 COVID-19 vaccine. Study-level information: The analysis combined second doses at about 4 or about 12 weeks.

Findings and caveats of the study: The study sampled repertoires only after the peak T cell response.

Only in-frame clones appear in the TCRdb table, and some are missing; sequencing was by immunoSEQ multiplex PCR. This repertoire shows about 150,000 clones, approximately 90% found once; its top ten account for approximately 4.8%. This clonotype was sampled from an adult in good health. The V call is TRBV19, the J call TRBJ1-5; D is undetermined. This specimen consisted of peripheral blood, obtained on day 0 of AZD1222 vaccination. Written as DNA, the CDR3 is TGTGCCAGTAGTAAGCAAGTTTATAATCAGCCCCAGCATTTT. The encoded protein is CASSKQVYNQPQHF.